A selection of T cell receptor beta chains follows, all from one sample in a study of T cells in localized non-small cell lung cancer. The data were produced by immunoSEQ multiplex PCR, yet TCRdb's version contains in-frame clones alone and is incomplete. The top ten clones hold over 2.5% of a sample with about 78,000 clones, approximately 85% of them seen once. Sequences were derived from peripheral blood, sampled before any cancer treatment. All receptors derive from a man aged 40 to 70 with stage I lung adenocarcinoma. Both conserved end residues are part of each CDR3. D genes are given only for firm matches.

>TRBV7-2|-|TRBJ2-5
CASSLRRETQYF
>TRBV9|-|TRBJ2-7
CASSETGLSSYEQYF
>TRBV27|-|TRBJ2-1
CASRWTFSSSYNEQFF
>TRBV27|-|TRBJ2-7
CASSPNSYEQYF
>TRBV19|-|TRBJ1-5
CASTGDTYQPQHF
>TRBV27|-|TRBJ2-7
CASSFEGRGEQYF
>TRBV28|TRBD1|TRBJ2-7
CASRGQFYEQYF
>TRBV6-1|-|TRBJ2-7
CASRTYYEQYF
>TRBV19|-|TRBJ1-5
CASSIGITGDSNQPQHF
>TRBV28|TRBD1|TRBJ2-1
CASSWGQGDNEQFF
>TRBV5-1|-|TRBJ2-7
CASSLIFDPRANYEQYF
>TRBV5-1|TRBD2|TRBJ2-2
CASSLGLAGTGELFF
>TRBV5-5|-|TRBJ2-7
CASSLQGRVTSYEQYF
>TRBV5-5|TRBD1|TRBJ1-1
CASSLWQGGRNTEAFF
>TRBV5-1|TRBD1|TRBJ2-7
CASSLTGGAKTMLDYEQYF
>TRBV5-1|-|TRBJ2-7
CASSLVAGGDYEQYF
>TRBV5-1|-|TRBJ2-2
CASSPTPRGTGELFF
>TRBV30|-|TRBJ2-7
CAWSRYEQYF
>TRBV9|TRBD1|TRBJ1-1
CASSVDRALNTEAFF
>TRBV15|-|TRBJ1-1
CATSSLGQAFF
>TRBV4-1|-|TRBJ1-4
CASSQAIRELEFF
>TRBV11-2|-|TRBJ2-3
CASSLGLADTQYF
>TRBV4-3|TRBD1|TRBJ1-2
CASSQADRGVNGYTF
>TRBV5-1|TRBD1|TRBJ2-5
CASGAGTGYQDTQYF
>TRBV15|TRBD2|TRBJ2-3
CATRTSGGAVWGTDTQYF
>TRBV9|-|TRBJ1-1
CASSVRGDGTSEAFF
>TRBV7-9|TRBD2|TRBJ2-1
CASSLRLAGNSYNEQFF
>TRBV6-4|TRBD1|TRBJ2-2
CASTRTGGMTLVTGELFF
>TRBV27|TRBD2|TRBJ2-7
CASSPSGRGSYEQYF
>TRBV30|-|TRBJ2-7
CAWSVGREQYF
>TRBV5-1|TRBD2|TRBJ2-7
CASSWTSGGYEQYF
>TRBV29-1|TRBD1|TRBJ1-5
CSPDRTGGNQPQHF
>TRBV28|-|TRBJ1-2
CASGTYYGYTF
>TRBV7-9|-|TRBJ2-5
CASSFPGLNSQYF
>TRBV5-1|-|TRBJ1-4
CASSRAGRDEKLFF
>TRBV5-4|TRBD1|TRBJ1-1
CASSSPTGEAEAFF
>TRBV7-2|-|TRBJ1-6
CASTYGAAGINSPLHF
>TRBV5-4|TRBD1|TRBJ2-7
CASSRGQGAGDEQYF